Below, one T cell receptor beta chain is given with its context. Its cognate antigen is unknown. The data are from a study of siplizumab effects on memory and regulatory T cells. About the study: Paired reactions compared siplizumab at 0.8 to 1 ug/mL with no drug, using mixed lymphocyte reactions.

Points from the study as a whole: Proliferating Tregs from siplizumab cultures lacked functional confirmation of suppression. There appeared to be greater diversity in naive T cells than in memory cells, and naive T cells seemed major contributors to the alloresponse. Many proliferating CD4+ or CD8+ clones remained unclassified. Roughly 75-96% of them could not be assigned either a naive or a memory phenotype.

Clones were read by immunoSEQ multiplex PCR, and TCRdb kept only the in-frame ones, dropping some. The sample lists roughly 18,000 clones; 45% to 60% were seen once. Coculture of mixed lymphocyte reaction cells was performed at 37°C for less than seven days. The CDR3 length is 15 residues. From germline, CDR1 is KGHSH and CDR2 LQKENI. V was pared by 5 bases and J by 6 bases, with 9 bases of the junction left unmatched. This chain connects TRBV18 to TRBJ2-5; TRBD1 agrees at 10 bases. This receptor was obtained from a human donor in good health; the cells came from an allogeneic mixed lymphocyte reaction. The sequencing sample was made of CFSE-low (dividing) CD4+ T cells sorted from an allogeneic mixed lymphocyte reaction. DNA of the CDR3: TGTGCCAGCTCAGCCACCGGGACAGGGGTCAAGACCCAGTACTTC. As protein: CASSATGTGVKTQYF.